This TCR beta chain is from a study of regulatory T cells in long-lasting Graves disease. Study-wide results and caveats: Examination was confined to peripheral blood, excluding thyroid tissue. Persistent Graves' patients showed reduced TCR diversity versus newly diagnosed patients.

This CDR3 region has 15 residues. Germline values: CDR1 SGHTA, CDR2 FQGTGA. Time point described: newly diagnosed GD, antithyroid drugs for less than 3 months. The TCR library used RNA extracted from PBMCs. Only a few counts were recorded for this clonotype. Its antigen is unknown. The junction differs from germline at one of its ends, possibly a read error. Investigators prepared the TCR beta libraries by applying iRepertoire HTBI primers and Arm-PCR of CDR3 regions. Each CDR3 protein is one row after TCRdb ran MiXCR on the multiplex PCR reads. There are about 420,000 distinct CDR3 sequences in the sample; roughly 15% occur only once, and about 23% lies in the top ten. The same sample was also studied in work on T cells in Graves' hyperthyroidism and ophthalmopathy. That work contributes: The HTBI primer set drove a first-round RT-PCR of the TCR CDR3. The model made its ophthalmopathy prediction, and onset followed a median around 6.9 months later.

The source was peripheral blood mononuclear cells (PBMCs), collected at new diagnosis, from a patient treated with antithyroid drugs. The receptor was isolated from a woman between 18 and 29 years old with Graves disease. The chain links TRBV7-3 to TRBJ1-1; no firm D call. The CDR3 region has the DNA TGTGCCAGCAGCTTATCCGGCCGGAGGGAGGGAGGGAGACACTTT. Protein: CASSLSGRREGGRHF.